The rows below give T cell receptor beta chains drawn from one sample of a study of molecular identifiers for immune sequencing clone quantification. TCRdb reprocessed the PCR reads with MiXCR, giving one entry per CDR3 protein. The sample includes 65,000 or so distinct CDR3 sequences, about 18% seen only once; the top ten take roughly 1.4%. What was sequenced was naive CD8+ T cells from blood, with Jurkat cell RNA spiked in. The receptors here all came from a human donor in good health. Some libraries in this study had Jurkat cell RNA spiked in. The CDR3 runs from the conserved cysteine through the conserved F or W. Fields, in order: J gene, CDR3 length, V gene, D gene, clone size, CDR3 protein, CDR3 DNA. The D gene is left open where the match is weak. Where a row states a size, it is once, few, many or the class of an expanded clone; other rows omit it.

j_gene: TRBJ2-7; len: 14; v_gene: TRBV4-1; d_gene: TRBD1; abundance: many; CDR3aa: CASSSRTGNYEQYF; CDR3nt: TGCGCCAGCAGCTCTAGGACAGGGAACTACGAGCAGTACTTC
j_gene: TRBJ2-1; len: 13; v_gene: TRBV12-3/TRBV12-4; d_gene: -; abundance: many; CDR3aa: CASSLISLGEQFF; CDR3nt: TGTGCCAGCAGTCTAATAAGTTTGGGGGAGCAGTTCTTC
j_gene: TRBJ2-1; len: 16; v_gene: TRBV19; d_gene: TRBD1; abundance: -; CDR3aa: CASSMEAGTGVNEQFF; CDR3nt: TGTGCCAGTAGTATGGAAGCCGGGACAGGGGTCAATGAGCAGTTCTTC
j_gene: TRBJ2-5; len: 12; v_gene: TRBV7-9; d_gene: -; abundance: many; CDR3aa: CASNEGEETQYF; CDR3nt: TGTGCCAGCAATGAAGGAGAAGAGACCCAGTACTTC
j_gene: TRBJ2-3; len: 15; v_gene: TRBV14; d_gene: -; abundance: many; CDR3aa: CASSPVGGAEDTQYF; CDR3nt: TGTGCCAGCAGCCCCGTTGGGGGGGCTGAAGATACGCAGTATTTT
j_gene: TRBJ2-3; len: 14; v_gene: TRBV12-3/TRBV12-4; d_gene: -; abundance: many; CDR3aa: CASSSGWETDTQYF; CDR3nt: TGTGCCAGCAGTTCCGGATGGGAGACAGATACGCAGTATTTT
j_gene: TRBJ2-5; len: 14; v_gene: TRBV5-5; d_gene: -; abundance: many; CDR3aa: CASSLVGSRETQYF; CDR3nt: TGTGCCAGCAGCTTGGTTGGTAGTAGAGAGACCCAGTACTTC
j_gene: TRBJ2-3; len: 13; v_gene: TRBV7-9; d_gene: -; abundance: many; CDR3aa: CASSLPVTDTQYF; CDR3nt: TGTGCCAGCAGCTTACCTGTTACAGATACGCAGTATTTT
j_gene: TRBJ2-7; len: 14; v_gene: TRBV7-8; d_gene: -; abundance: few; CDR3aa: CASSPQDRIYEQYF; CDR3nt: TGTGCCAGCAGCCCACAAGACAGGATATACGAGCAGTACTTC
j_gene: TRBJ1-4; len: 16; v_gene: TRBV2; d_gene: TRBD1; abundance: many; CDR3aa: CASSVTGGLSNEKLFF; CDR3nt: TGTGCCAGCAGCGTGACAGGGGGCCTTTCTAATGAAAAACTGTTTTTT
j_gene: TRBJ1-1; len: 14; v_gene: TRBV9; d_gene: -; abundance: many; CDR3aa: CASSISTGSTEAFF; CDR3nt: TGTGCCAGCAGCATAAGTACAGGGAGCACTGAAGCTTTCTTT
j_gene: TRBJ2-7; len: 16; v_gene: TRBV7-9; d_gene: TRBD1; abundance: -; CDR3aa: CASSLAKGQLKCEQYF; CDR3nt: TGTGCCAGCAGCTTGGCAAAGGGACAGTTGAAATGCGAGCAGTACTTC
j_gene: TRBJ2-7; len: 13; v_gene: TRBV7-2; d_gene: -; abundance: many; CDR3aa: CASSLGESYEQYF; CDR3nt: TGTGCCAGCAGCTTAGGGGAGTCTTACGAGCAGTACTTC
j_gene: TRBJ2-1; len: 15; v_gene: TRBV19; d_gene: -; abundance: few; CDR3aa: CASHAGHPLYNEQFF; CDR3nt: TGTGCCAGCCACGCGGGACACCCATTATACAATGAGCAGTTCTTC
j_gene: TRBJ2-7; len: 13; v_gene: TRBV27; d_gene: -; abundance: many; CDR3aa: CASRPSGLYEQYF; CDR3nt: TGTGCCAGCAGACCTTCGGGTCTCTACGAGCAGTACTTC
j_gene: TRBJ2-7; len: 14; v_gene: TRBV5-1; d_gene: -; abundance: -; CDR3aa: CASSLGDFPYEQYF; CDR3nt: TGCGCCAGCAGCTTAGGGGACTTCCCCTACGAGCAGTACTTC
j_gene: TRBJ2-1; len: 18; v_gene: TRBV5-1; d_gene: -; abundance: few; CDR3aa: CASSLAIAAGGSYNEQSF; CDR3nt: TGCGCCAGCAGCTTGGCCATAGCGGCCGGAGGCTCCTACAATGAGCAGTCCTTC
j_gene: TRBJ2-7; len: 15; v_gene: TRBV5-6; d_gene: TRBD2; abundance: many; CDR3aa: CASSFVGGAAYEQYF; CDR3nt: TGTGCCAGCAGCTTCGTCGGGGGGGCAGCCTACGAGCAGTACTTC
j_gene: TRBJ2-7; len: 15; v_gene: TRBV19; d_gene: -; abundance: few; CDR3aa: CASSISAGVPLEQYF; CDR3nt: TGTGCCAGTAGTATCTCGGCAGGGGTTCCTCTCGAGCAGTACTTC
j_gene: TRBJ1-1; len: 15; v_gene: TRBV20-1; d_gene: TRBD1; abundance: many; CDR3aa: CSAAPAGGFSTEAFF; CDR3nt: TGCAGTGCCGCCCCCGCAGGGGGATTTAGCACTGAAGCTTTCTTT
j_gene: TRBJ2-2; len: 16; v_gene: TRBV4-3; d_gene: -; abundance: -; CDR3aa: CASSQDRSRVSGELFF; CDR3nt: TGCGCCAGCAGCCAAGATCGGAGTAGGGTTTCCGGGGAGCTGTTTTTT
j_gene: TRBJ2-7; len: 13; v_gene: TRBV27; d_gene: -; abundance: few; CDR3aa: CASSFEGGYEQYF; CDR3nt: TGTGCCAGCAGTTTCGAAGGCGGGTACGAGCAGTACTTC
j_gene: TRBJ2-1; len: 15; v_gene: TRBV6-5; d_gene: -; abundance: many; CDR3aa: CASRIDGARWDEQFF; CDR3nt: TGTGCCAGCAGGATCGACGGAGCGCGCTGGGATGAGCAGTTCTTC
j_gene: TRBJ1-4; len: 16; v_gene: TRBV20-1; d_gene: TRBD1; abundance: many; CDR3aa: CSARAIPGQRNEKLFF; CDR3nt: TGCAGTGCTAGAGCTATCCCGGGACAGCGTAATGAAAAACTGTTTTTT
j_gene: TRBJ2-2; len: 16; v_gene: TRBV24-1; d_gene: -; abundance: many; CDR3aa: CATSDLTGLDTGELFF; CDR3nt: TGTGCCACCAGTGATTTAACAGGGTTGGACACCGGGGAGCTGTTTTTT
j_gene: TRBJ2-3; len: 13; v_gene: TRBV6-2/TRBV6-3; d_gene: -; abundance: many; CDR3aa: CASSYSYTDTQYF; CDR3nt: TGTGCCAGCAGTTACAGTTACACAGATACGCAGTATTTT
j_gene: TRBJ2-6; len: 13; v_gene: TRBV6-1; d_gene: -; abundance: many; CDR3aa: CAARGSGANVLTF; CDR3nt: TGTGCCGCCAGGGGCTCTGGGGCCAACGTCCTGACTTTC
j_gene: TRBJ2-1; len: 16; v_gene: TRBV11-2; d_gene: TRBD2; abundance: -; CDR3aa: CASSSYLAGPYNEQFF; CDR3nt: TGTGCCAGCAGCTCCTACCTAGCGGGACCCTACAATGAGCAGTTCTTC
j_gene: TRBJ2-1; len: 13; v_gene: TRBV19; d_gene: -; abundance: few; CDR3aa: CASSLAQYNEQFF; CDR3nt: TGTGCCAGTAGTTTGGCTCAGTACAATGAGCAGTTCTTC
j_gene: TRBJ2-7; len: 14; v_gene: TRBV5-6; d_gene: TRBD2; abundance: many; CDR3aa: CASSLGGRSYEQYF; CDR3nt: TGTGCCAGCAGCTTGGGCGGGAGGTCGTACGAGCAGTACTTC
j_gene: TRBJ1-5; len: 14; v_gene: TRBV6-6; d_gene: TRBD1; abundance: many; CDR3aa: CASSRDSQNQPQHF; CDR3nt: TGTGCCAGCAGCCGGGACAGCCAGAATCAGCCCCAGCATTTT
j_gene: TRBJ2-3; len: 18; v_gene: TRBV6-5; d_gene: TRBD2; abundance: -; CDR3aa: CASSYRMGLAAFTDTQYF; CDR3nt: TGTGCCAGCAGTTACCGCATGGGACTAGCGGCATTCACAGATACGCAGTATTTT
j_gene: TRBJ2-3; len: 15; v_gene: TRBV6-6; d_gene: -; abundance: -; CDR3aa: CASDLGVGVIDTRYF; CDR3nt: TGTGCCAGTGACCTAGGGGTGGGAGTGATAGATACGCGGTACTTT
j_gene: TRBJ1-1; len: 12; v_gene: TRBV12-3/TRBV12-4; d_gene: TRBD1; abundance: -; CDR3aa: CASRGTGLKAFF; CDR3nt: TGTGCCAGCAGGGGGACAGGGTTGAAAGCTTTCTTT
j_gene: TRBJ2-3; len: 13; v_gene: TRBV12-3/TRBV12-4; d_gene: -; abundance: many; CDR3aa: CASSSDLIDTQYF; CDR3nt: TGTGCCAGCAGTTCCGACTTAATCGATACGCAGTATTTT
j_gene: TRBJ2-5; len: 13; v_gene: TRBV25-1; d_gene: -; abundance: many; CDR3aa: CASSATDQETQYF; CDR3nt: TGTGCCAGCAGTGCCACGGACCAAGAGACCCAGTACTTC
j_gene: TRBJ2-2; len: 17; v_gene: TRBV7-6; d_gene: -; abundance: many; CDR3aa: CASSLVGSGPYTGELFF; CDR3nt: TGTGCCAGCAGCTTAGTGGGTAGCGGCCCCTACACCGGGGAGCTGTTTTTT
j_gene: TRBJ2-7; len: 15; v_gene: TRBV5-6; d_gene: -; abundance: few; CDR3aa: CASRSATGTPYEQYF; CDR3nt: TGTGCCAGCAGATCAGCGACAGGCACCCCCTACGAGCAGTACTTC
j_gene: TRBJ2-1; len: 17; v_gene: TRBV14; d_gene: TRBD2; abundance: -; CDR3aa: CASSQVAGAVWGNEQFF; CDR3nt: TGTGCCAGCAGCCAAGTAGCGGGGGCTGTTTGGGGCAATGAGCAGTTCTTC
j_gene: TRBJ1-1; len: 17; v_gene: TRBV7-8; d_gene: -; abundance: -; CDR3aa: CASSLTPEGPLGTEAFF; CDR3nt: TGTGCCAGCAGCTTAACCCCCGAGGGGCCCTTGGGCACTGAAGCTTTCTTT
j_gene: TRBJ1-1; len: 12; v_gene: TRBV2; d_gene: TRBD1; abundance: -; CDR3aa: CARGQTNTEAFF; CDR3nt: TGTGCCAGGGGACAGACGAACACTGAAGCTTTCTTT
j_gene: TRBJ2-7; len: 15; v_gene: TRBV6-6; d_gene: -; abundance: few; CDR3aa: CASSYVITGTYEQYF; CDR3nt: TGTGCCAGCAGTTACGTTATTACTGGGACCTACGAGCAGTACTTC
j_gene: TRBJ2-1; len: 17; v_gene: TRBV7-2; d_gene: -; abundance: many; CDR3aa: CASSLARGLPENNEQFF; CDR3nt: TGTGCCAGCAGCTTAGCGCGTGGACTACCGGAGAACAATGAGCAGTTCTTC
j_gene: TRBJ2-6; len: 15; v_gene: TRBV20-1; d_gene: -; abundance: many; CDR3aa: CSARKPGQGANVLTF; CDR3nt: TGCAGTGCTCGCAAACCAGGGCAAGGGGCCAACGTCCTGACTTTC
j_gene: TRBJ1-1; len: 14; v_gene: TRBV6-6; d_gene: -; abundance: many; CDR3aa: CASSYSPDGTEAFF; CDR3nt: TGTGCCAGCAGTTACTCTCCAGACGGGACTGAAGCTTTCTTT
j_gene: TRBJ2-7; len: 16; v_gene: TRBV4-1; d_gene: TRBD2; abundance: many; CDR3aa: CASSQAGLAGNYEQYF; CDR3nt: TGCGCCAGCAGCCAAGCGGGACTAGCGGGGAACTACGAGCAGTACTTC
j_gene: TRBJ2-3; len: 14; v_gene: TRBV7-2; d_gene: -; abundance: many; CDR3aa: CASSPGTPTDTQYF; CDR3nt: TGTGCCAGCAGTCCCGGGACGCCCACAGATACGCAGTATTTT
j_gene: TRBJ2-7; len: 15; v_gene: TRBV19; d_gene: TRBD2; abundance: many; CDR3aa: CARRTSGSKFVEQYF; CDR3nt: TGTGCCAGGCGTACTAGCGGGAGTAAGTTCGTCGAGCAGTACTTC
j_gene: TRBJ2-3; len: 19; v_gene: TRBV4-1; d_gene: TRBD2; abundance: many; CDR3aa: CASSQDLGGETSVTDTQYF; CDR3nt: TGCGCCAGCAGCCAAGATCTTGGCGGGGAGACTAGCGTCACAGATACGCAGTATTTT
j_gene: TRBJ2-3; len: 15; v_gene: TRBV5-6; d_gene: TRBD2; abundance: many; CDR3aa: CASSLGGGPTDTQYF; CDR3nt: TGTGCCAGCAGCTTGGGGGGGGGTCCGACAGATACGCAGTATTTT
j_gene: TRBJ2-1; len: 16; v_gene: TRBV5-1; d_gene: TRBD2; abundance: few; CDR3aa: CASSLAYSGSVNEQFF; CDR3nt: TGCGCCAGCAGCTTGGCCTATAGCGGGAGTGTTAATGAGCAGTTCTTC
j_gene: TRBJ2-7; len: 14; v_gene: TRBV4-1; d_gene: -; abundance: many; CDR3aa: CASSQARQSYEQYF; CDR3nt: TGCGCCAGCAGCCAAGCGAGACAGAGCTACGAGCAGTACTTC
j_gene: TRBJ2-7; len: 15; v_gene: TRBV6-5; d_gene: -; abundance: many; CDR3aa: CASSYSDSPSYEQYF; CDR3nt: TGTGCCAGCAGTTACTCGGACAGTCCGTCCTACGAGCAGTACTTC
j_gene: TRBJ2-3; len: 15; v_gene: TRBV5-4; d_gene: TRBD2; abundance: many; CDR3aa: CASNQAGGVADTQYF; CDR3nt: TGTGCCAGCAATCAAGCGGGAGGGGTTGCAGATACGCAGTATTTT
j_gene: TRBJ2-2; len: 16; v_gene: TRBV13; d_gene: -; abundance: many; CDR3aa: CASSYPSALPAGELFF; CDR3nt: TGTGCCAGCAGCTACCCTAGCGCCCTACCAGCCGGGGAGCTGTTTTTT
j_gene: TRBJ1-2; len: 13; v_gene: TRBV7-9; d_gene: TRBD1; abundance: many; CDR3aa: CASSSSGTGGYTF; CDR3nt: TGTGCCAGCAGCTCCTCCGGGACAGGCGGCTACACCTTC
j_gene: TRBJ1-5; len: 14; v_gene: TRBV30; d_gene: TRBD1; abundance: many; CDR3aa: CAWNHGQGGQPQHF; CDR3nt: TGTGCCTGGAATCACGGACAGGGCGGGCAGCCCCAGCATTTT
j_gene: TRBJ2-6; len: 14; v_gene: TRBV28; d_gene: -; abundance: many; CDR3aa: CASSFSTGANVLTF; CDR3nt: TGTGCCAGCAGTTTTTCGACCGGGGCCAACGTCCTGACTTTC
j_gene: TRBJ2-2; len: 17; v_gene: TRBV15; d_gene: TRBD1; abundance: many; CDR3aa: CATSRRDRVGYTGELFF; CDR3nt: TGTGCCACCAGCCGCCGGGACAGGGTCGGGTACACCGGGGAGCTGTTTTTT
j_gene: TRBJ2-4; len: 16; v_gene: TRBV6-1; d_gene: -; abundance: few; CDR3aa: CASRKRNGMAKNIQYF; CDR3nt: TGTGCCAGCAGGAAGCGAAACGGGATGGCCAAAAACATTCAGTACTTC